A single sample gave rise to the 21 T cell receptor beta chains below, sequenced in a study of OX40 agonist ivuxolimab in advanced cancers. Measured with immunoSEQ multiplex PCR; TCRdb has only the in-frame clones, and not every one. Among tens of thousands of clones listed, roughly 80% were seen once. This specimen was CD4+ or CD8+ T cells sorted from blood, taken in a trial of the OX40 agonist ivuxolimab. These receptors were collected from an adult with an advanced solid tumor such as melanoma, head and neck, liver or kidney cancer.

This clone was counted once. The genes are TRBV6-5 and TRBJ1-1, with D possibly matching TRBD1 (5 bases). The CDR3 extends over 15 amino acids. Trimming stripped 6 bases from V and 1 base from J, with 15 bases between. Germline CDR1 and CDR2: MNHEY and SVGAGI. CDR3 nucleotides: TGTGCCAGCAGGGAACAGGTCCAAGGGAACACTGAAGCTTTCTTT. Translation: CASREQVQGNTEAFF.

This clone came up a few times. The V call is TRBV6-1, the J call TRBJ2-3; no definite D call. There are 14 residues in the CDR3. Germline V gene lookup returns CDR1 MNHNS and CDR2 SASEGT. The V and J ends lost 4 bases and 4 bases respectively, with 12 bases between them. The CDR3 here is CASSGVKPSDTQYF. As DNA, the CDR3 is TGTGCCAGCAGTGGGGTTAAGCCGTCAGATACGCAGTATTTT.

V and J are TRBV7-2 and TRBJ1-6; TRBD1 agrees at 8 bases. V dropped 4 bases and J dropped 7; count of bases not matched to a gene: 18. Germline-derived CDR1 and CDR2 are SGHTA and FQGNSA. The CDR3 is made up of 19 amino acids. CDR3 in amino acids: CASSSDPLWTGLGNSPLHF. As DNA, the CDR3 is TGTGCCAGCAGCTCCGACCCACTCTGGACAGGGCTGGGAAATTCACCCCTCCACTTT.

J is TRBJ2-5 and V is TRBV11-2; the match to TRBD2 covers 9 bases. V trimming: 5 bases; J trimming: 5 bases; junction bases outside the gene matches: 18. The CDR3 is 18 residues long. CDR1 and CDR2 from the germline V gene are SGHAT and FQNNGV. The CDR3 nucleotides are TGTGCCAGCAGCCCAAAAGTAAGAGGGACTAGCCGGTCGGAGACCCAGTACTTC. As protein: CASSPKVRGTSRSETQYF.

This chain joins TRBV28 and TRBJ1-5; D call uncertain. There are 18 residues in the CDR3. V lost 3 bases and J 5 bases, leaving 23 bases between the germline ends. CDR1 and CDR2 from the germline V gene are MDHEN and SYDVKM. CDR3 DNA: TGTGCCAGCAGTTTGTCCGTAGGTATAGGGTCCGGCGATCAGCCCCAGCATTTT. Amino acids: CASSLSVGIGSGDQPQHF. Using reference TRBV28 and TRBJ1-5 for the parts outside the CDR3, the full variable domain is DVKVTQSSRYLVKRTGEKVFLECVQDMDHENMFWYRQDPGLGLRLIYFSYDVKMKEKGDIPEGYSVSREKKERFSLILESASTNQTSMYLCASSLSVGIGSGDQPQHFGDGTRLSIL.

This rearrangement joins TRBV9 to TRBJ2-7; no definite D call. The V end lost 5 bases, the J end lost 4 bases, and 19 bases lay between the germline ends. This CDR3 comprises 15 residues. Per germline, CDR1 SGDLS and CDR2 YYNGEE. In DNA, the CDR3 is TGTGCCAGCAGTCCATTAGGAAAAGGGTCTTACGAGCAGTACTTC. It translates to CASSPLGKGSYEQYF.

The chain is built from TRBV9 and TRBJ2-5; TRBD2 is a possible D gene (6 bases). The CDR3 has 15 residues. In germline, CDR1 is SGDLS, CDR2 YYNGEE. Trimming cost V 0 bases and J 5 bases, with 14 bases left between them. Here the CDR3 reads CASSVVPGRGETQYF. As DNA, the CDR3 is TGTGCCAGCAGCGTAGTCCCCGGGAGAGGGGAGACCCAGTACTTC.

V is TRBV28 and J is TRBJ2-2; 8 nucleotides align to TRBD1. This CDR3 contains 17 residues. Germline-derived CDR1 and CDR2 are MDHEN and SYDVKM. V shed 8 bases, J shed 4 bases, and the junction held 15 bases outside the gene matches. CDR3 amino acids: CASRRWTGLLGTGELFF. CDR3 sequence (DNA): TGTGCCAGCCGCCGATGGACAGGGTTATTAGGCACCGGGGAGCTGTTTTTT.

Note on this clone: This sample also contains other DNA sequences that code for the same CDR3. The V call is TRBV7-2, the J call TRBJ1-2; D remains unclear. Germline values: CDR1 SGHTA, CDR2 FQGNSA. CDR3 size: 13 residues. With 1 base removed from V and 6 bases from J, the gap between germline ends came to 9 bases. CDR3 bases: TGTGCCAGCAGCTTAGGACGGTTCGATGGCTACACCTTC. The encoded protein is CASSLGRFDGYTF.

This clone was counted a few times. The rearrangement links TRBV19 to TRBJ1-1, with no clear D. CDR3 length: 11 residues. V was shortened by 6 bases and J by 11 bases, with 13 bases between the two germline ends. CDR1 is LNHDA and CDR2 is SQIVND in the germline V gene (reference sequence). CDR3 coding DNA: TGTGCCAGTAGGTGGGGAGACGCGGCTTTCTTT. Protein sequence: CASRWGDAAFF.

The V call is TRBV7-3, the J call TRBJ1-1, with no clear D. The CDR3 is made up of 13 amino acids. Germline assignment: CDR1 SGHTA and CDR2 FQGTGA. V lost 4 bases, J lost 8 bases, and 14 bases lay in between. As DNA, the CDR3 is TGTGCCAGCAGCTCCACGCCGGGATCCGAAGCTTTCTTT. Translated: CASSSTPGSEAFF.

The chain couples TRBV19 to TRBJ1-2, with TRBD1 matching 9 bases. The CDR3 runs to 15 residues. Germline lookup yields CDR1 LNHDA and CDR2 SQIVND (reference sequence). The V gene end was trimmed by 1 base and the J gene end by 4 bases; junction bases not matched to a gene: 4. CDR3 sequence: CASSIGQGGSYGYTF. Written as DNA, the CDR3 is TGTGCCAGTAGTATAGGACAGGGGGGATCCTATGGCTACACCTTC.

The chain uses TRBV15 and TRBJ2-5, with 9 positions matching TRBD1. J lost 4 bases, V lost 1 base, and 13 bases had no gene match. This CDR3 has 18 residues. Germline-derived CDR1 and CDR2 are LNHNV and YYDKDF (reference sequence). The CDR3 loop reads CATSRAPQGTGIRETQYF. In DNA form, the CDR3 reads TGTGCCACCAGCAGAGCGCCCCAGGGGACAGGGATAAGAGAGACCCAGTACTTC.

The V call is TRBV10-2, the J call TRBJ1-1; D uncertain. V gave up 3 bases and J gave up 3 bases, with 11 bases separating them. CDR3 size: 14 residues. Germline V CDR1 and CDR2: WSHSY, SAAADI. CDR3 in amino acids: CASSEPSIYTEAFF. For the CDR3, the DNA is TGCGCCAGCAGTGAACCGAGTATTTACACTGAAGCTTTCTTT.

The chain joins TRBV19 to TRBJ2-7; 7 nucleotides match TRBD2. This CDR3 has 15 amino acids. With 2 bases clipped from V and 1 base from J, the junction kept 5 bases outside the gene matches. Germline V gene data show CDR1 as LNHDA and CDR2 as SQIVND (reference sequence). Here the CDR3 reads CASSILGGGSYEQYF. Here the CDR3 DNA reads TGTGCCAGTAGTATATTGGGCGGGGGTTCCTACGAGCAGTACTTC. Full variable domain (rest looked up from reference TRBV19 and TRBJ2-7): DGGITQSPKYLFRKEGQNVTLSCEQNLNHDAMYWYRQDPGQGLRLIYYSQIVNDFQKGDIAEGYSVSREKKESFPLTVTSAQKNPTAFYLCASSILGGGSYEQYFGPGTRLTVT.

The genes are TRBV15 and TRBJ1-2; TRBD1 matches 10 bases. The ends lost 4 bases at V and 6 bases at J; junction bases unmatched: 2. The CDR3 covers 13 residues. CDR1 and CDR2 (germline): LNHNV, YYDKDF (reference sequence). CDR3 amino acids: CATSTGTGDGYTF. The CDR3 nucleotides are TGTGCCACCAGCACCGGGACAGGGGATGGCTACACCTTC.

This chain links TRBV29-1 with TRBJ1-4; TRBD1 aligns across 10 bases. This CDR3 is built from 14 residues. From germline, CDR1 is SQVTM and CDR2 ANQGSEA. The V segment lost 5 bases and the J segment 3 bases; nucleotides outside the gene matches: 3. CDR3 protein: CSVSGTGANEKLFF. The CDR3 DNA reads as TGCAGCGTTAGCGGGACAGGGGCTAATGAAAAACTGTTTTTT.

The V and J genes are TRBV7-9 and TRBJ1-4; 7 bases line up with TRBD1. Germline trimming cut 4 bases from V and 4 bases from J; bases unmatched to any gene: 3. Germline lookup yields CDR1 SEHNR and CDR2 FQNEAQ (reference sequence). The CDR3 covers 14 residues. CDR3 DNA: TGTGCCAGCAGCTCGACAGGGATTAATGAAAAACTGTTTTTT. Its protein product is CASSSTGINEKLFF.

The CDR3 bases are TGTGCCAGCAGCTCCTGGGTAGCGGACAATGAGCAGTTCTTC. Translated: CASSSWVADNEQFF. V gene TRBV7-9 combines with J gene TRBJ2-1, with D possibly TRBD2 on 6 matching bases. The germline V and J ends were trimmed by 4 bases and 5 bases, with 12 bases remaining between them. Germline CDR1 SEHNR, CDR2 FQNEAQ (reference sequence). The CDR3 extends over 14 amino acids.

The chain links TRBV6-5 to TRBJ2-7; 11 nucleotides align to TRBD1. The trim removed 2 bases at V and 4 bases at J, leaving 1 base unmatched. CDR1 is MNHEY, CDR2 SVGAGI, per germline. The CDR3 length is 14 residues. For the CDR3, the DNA is TGTGCCAGCAGTTACGGACAGGGGGCGTACGAGCAGTACTTC. Translated, it gives CASSYGQGAYEQYF.

J is TRBJ1-2 and V is TRBV30; 7 positions match TRBD1. Germline values: CDR1 GTSNPN, CDR2 SVGIG (reference sequence). The CDR3 sequence is 14 residues long. J lost 7 bases, V lost 5 bases, and 13 bases had no gene match. The CDR3 sequence: CAWRGGGGNRGYTF. The CDR3 bases are TGTGCCTGGCGTGGAGGAGGGGGCAATCGTGGCTACACCTTC.